One sample yielded the 23 T cell receptor beta chains listed below, sequenced in a study of T cell responses to AZD1222 COVID-19 vaccine. Sequencing used immunoSEQ multiplex PCR; TCRdb keeps in-frame clones, though not all of them. The data show around 130,000 clones, with roughly 88% seen just once and over 8% held by the top ten. Sequenced material: peripheral blood, taken on day 0 of AZD1222 vaccination. These receptors were obtained from an adult in good health.

This clone was picked up one time. CDR3 sequence: CAWGTRTYEQYF. In DNA form, the CDR3 reads TGTGCCTGGGGGACGCGTACCTACGAGCAGTACTTC. The J gene is TRBJ2-7, the V gene TRBV30; either TRBD1 or TRBD2 may fit D (5 bases each). The CDR3 contains 12 residues. The germline V gene encodes CDR1 GTSNPN and CDR2 SVGIG (reference sequence). Trimming took off 5 bases at V and 2 bases at J, with 10 bases between the two ends.

The chain recombines TRBV9 with TRBJ2-6, with no clear D. The CDR3 is made up of 15 amino acids. Looked up from germline, CDR1 is SGDLS and CDR2 is YYNGEE. Trimming stripped 5 bases from V and 3 bases from J, with 12 bases between. The CDR3 sequence is CASSLLGGGANVLTF. The CDR3 DNA reads TGTGCCAGCAGTCTACTGGGTGGTGGGGCCAACGTCCTGACTTTC.

This chain uses TRBV28 with TRBJ1-1; no clear D. CDR1 is MDHEN and CDR2 is SYDVKM in the germline V gene. Trimming took off 3 bases at V and 8 bases at J, with 10 bases between the two ends. The CDR3 spans 12 residues. CDR3 protein: CASSFNGEEAFF. In DNA, the CDR3 is TGTGCCAGCAGTTTCAACGGGGAGGAAGCTTTCTTT.

V gene TRBV7-3 combines with J gene TRBJ2-2, with a weak D call TRBD1 (6 bases). V was trimmed by 0 bases and J by 5 bases, leaving 16 bases between them. The CDR3 has 17 amino acids. CDR1 is SGHTA and CDR2 is FQGTGA in the germline V gene. This CDR3 reads CASSLTSAGAGTGELFF. The CDR3 DNA reads as TGTGCCAGCAGCTTAACCTCCGCAGGGGCAGGTACCGGGGAGCTGTTTTTT.

The rearrangement joins TRBV12-3 or TRBV12-4 to TRBJ2-7; either TRBD1 or TRBD2 may fit D (5 bases each). The length of the CDR3 is 13 residues. V lost 8 bases and J lost 2, with 13 bases in between. In DNA, the CDR3 is TGTGCCAGCCAAGGGACGGAAACCTACGAGCAGTACTTC. This encodes CASQGTETYEQYF.

The V call is TRBV4-1, the J call TRBJ1-4; 11 bases match TRBD1. The CDR3 length is 14 residues. Per germline, CDR1 MGHRA and CDR2 YSYEKL. V was pared by 6 bases and J by 10 bases, with 7 bases of the junction left unmatched. The CDR3 sequence is CASSPGQGAGKLFF. The CDR3 DNA follows: TGCGCCAGCAGTCCCGGACAGGGGGCAGGAAAACTGTTTTTT.

The V gene is TRBV3-1 (or the pseudogene TRBV3-2), the J gene TRBJ2-7; 7 bases line up with TRBD1. The CDR3 is 14 residues long. V dropped 4 bases and J dropped 5; count of bases not matched to a gene: 8. Germline-derived CDR1 and CDR2 are LGHDT and YNNKEL (reference sequence). CDR3 nucleotide sequence: TGTGCCAGCAGCCTGCGAGGGGGCGTCGACGAGCAGTACTTC. As protein: CASSLRGGVDEQYF.

This sequence joins TRBV19 and TRBJ2-7; D unclear. V shed 10 bases and J shed 5 bases, with 18 bases lying between them. CDR3 length: 13 amino acids. Germline V CDR1 and CDR2: LNHDA, SQIVND (reference sequence). The chain's CDR3 is CATSVARLNEQYF. The CDR3 nucleotides are TGTGCCACCTCAGTAGCACGCCTAAACGAGCAGTACTTC.

CDR3 loop: CASSLMRGSYNEQFF. CDR3 coding DNA: TGCGCCAGCAGCTTGATGAGAGGCTCCTACAATGAGCAGTTCTTC. The gene calls are TRBV5-1 and TRBJ2-1; no firm D call. The CDR3 totals 15 residues. Germline assignment: CDR1 SGHRS and CDR2 YFSETQ. The ends were cut back, 1 base at V and 0 bases at J, with 8 bases in the middle.

The genes are TRBV4-3 and TRBJ1-1, with D maybe TRBD1 (5 bases). Trimming removed 1 base at V and 8 bases at J, with 14 bases between. CDR3 size: 14 residues. Germline V gives CDR1 LGHNA, CDR2 YSLEER. DNA for the CDR3: TGCGCCAGCAGCCAAGGGACCGGACAAGCAGAAGCTTTCTTT. This encodes CASSQGTGQAEAFF.

The chain links TRBV5-4 to TRBJ2-3; 9 bases fit TRBD2. Germline CDR1 reads SGHNT; CDR2 reads YYREEE (reference sequence). V shed 1 base, J shed 5 bases, and the junction held 11 bases outside the gene matches. The CDR3 is 17 amino acids. CDR3 protein: CASSLRRGGASGDTQYF. DNA of the CDR3: TGTGCCAGCAGCTTGCGACGCGGGGGGGCCTCGGGAGATACGCAGTATTTT.

This clone has ten or more counts. Here the CDR3 reads CASSLHRTAEAFF. The CDR3 DNA reads as TGTGCCAGCAGTCTGCACAGGACAGCTGAAGCTTTCTTT. The V gene is TRBV12-3 or TRBV12-4, the J gene TRBJ1-1; D might be TRBD1 (6 bases). Trimming took 5 bases from V and 6 from J, leaving 13 bases between them. CDR3 length: 13 amino acids.

This rearrangement joins TRBV7-2 to TRBJ1-5; possibly TRBD1 for D (5 bases). The V gene lost 5 bases and the J gene lost 5 bases, with 13 bases spanning the gap. From germline, CDR1 is SGHTA and CDR2 FQGNSA. The CDR3 runs 14 residues. The CDR3 sequence: CASSSRVGDQPQHF. Here the CDR3 DNA reads TGTGCCAGCAGCAGCAGGGTTGGGGATCAGCCCCAGCATTTT.

The rearrangement uses TRBV6-1 and TRBJ1-5, with D possibly being TRBD1 (5 bases). The CDR3 consists of 15 residues. The germline V gene has CDR1 MNHNS and CDR2 SASEGT. Trimming removed 2 bases at V and 1 base at J, with 9 bases between. The DNA for the CDR3 is TGTGCCAGCAGTGAACAGGAGGGGAGCAATCAGCCCCAGCATTTT. Protein sequence: CASSEQEGSNQPQHF.

V is TRBV3-1 (or the pseudogene TRBV3-2) and J is TRBJ2-7; 9 nucleotides agree with TRBD1. This CDR3 has 17 residues. CDR1 and CDR2 (germline): LGHDT, YNNKEL (reference sequence). V was pared by 2 bases and J by 6 bases, with 14 bases of the junction left unmatched. CDR3 sequence reads: CASSQPSGQGLWGEQYF. CDR3 nucleotide sequence: TGTGCCAGCAGCCAACCGTCCGGACAGGGGCTTTGGGGCGAGCAGTACTTC.

The chain couples TRBV7-2 to TRBJ2-1; D is perhaps TRBD1 or TRBD2 (5 bases each). Trimming took off 2 bases at V and 6 bases at J, with 17 bases between the two ends. The CDR3 is 16 residues long. Germline CDR1 SGHTA, CDR2 FQGNSA. Written as DNA, the CDR3 is TGTGCCAGCAGCTTAAATGGCCAGGCGAGGGGCAATGAGCAGTTCTTC. It translates to CASSLNGQARGNEQFF.

The gene calls are TRBV7-3 and TRBJ2-1, with 8 bases identical to TRBD1. V shed 5 bases and J 3 bases; nucleotides not matched to a gene: 6. Germline V gene lookup returns CDR1 SGHTA and CDR2 FQGTGA. The CDR3 is 15 residues long. The CDR3 coding sequence is TGTGCCAGCAGCCTAGACAGGGGTAACTACAATGAGCAGTTCTTC. Protein product: CASSLDRGNYNEQFF.

The gene calls are TRBV6-1 and TRBJ2-1, with TRBD1 matching over 10 bases. This CDR3 has 17 residues. The V segment lost 4 bases and the J segment 3 bases; nucleotides outside the gene matches: 9. The germline gives CDR1 MNHNS, CDR2 SASEGT. CDR3 DNA: TGTGCCAGCAGTGTGGACAGGGGGACCGTAGTCTACAATGAGCAGTTCTTC. It specifies CASSVDRGTVVYNEQFF.

This chain joins TRBV7-9 and TRBJ2-7; D is uncertain. This CDR3 region has 15 residues. Germline CDR1 reads SEHNR; CDR2 reads FQNEAQ (reference sequence). V was clipped by 6 bases and J by 0 bases, with 15 bases between them. CDR3 region: CASSPRRSSSYEQYF. CDR3 in DNA: TGTGCCAGCAGTCCGCGGCGCTCGAGCTCCTACGAGCAGTACTTC. Together with reference TRBV7-9 and TRBJ2-7, the CDR3 gives the full variable domain: DTGVSQNPRHKITKRGQNVTFRCDPISEHNRLYWYRQTLGQGPEFLTYFQNEAQLEKSRLLSDRFSAERPKGSFSTLEIQRTEQGDSAMYLCASSPRRSSSYEQYFGPGTRLTVT.

V and J are TRBV13 and TRBJ2-7, with D possibly being TRBD2 (6 bases). The CDR3 has 13 amino acids. Per the germline V gene, CDR1 is PRHDT and CDR2 is FYEKMQ (reference sequence). The V end was cut by 5 bases, the J end by 1 base, with 9 bases between. The CDR3 DNA sequence: TGTGCCAGCAGCCGCGGGGTGTCCTACGAGCAGTACTTC. Amino acid sequence: CASSRGVSYEQYF. The full variable domain, in which reference TRBV13 and TRBJ2-7 provide the parts outside the CDR3, is AAGVIQSPRHLIKEKRETATLKCYPIPRHDTVYWYQQGPGQDPQFLISFYEKMQSDKGSIPDRFSAQQFSDYHSELNMSSLELGDSALYFCASSRGVSYEQYFGPGTRLTVT.

V and J are TRBV5-6 and TRBJ1-1; weak D call: TRBD1 (6 bases). Germline CDR1 reads SGHDT; CDR2 reads YYEEEE. Trimming cost V 0 bases and J 4 bases, with 10 bases left between them. The CDR3 has 14 residues. The CDR3 here is CASSLGGPGTEAFF. The CDR3 nucleotides read TGTGCCAGCAGCTTGGGGGGGCCGGGCACTGAAGCTTTCTTT.

The V and J genes are TRBV28 and TRBJ1-4; 7 nucleotides line up with TRBD1. The CDR3 spans 15 residues. The junction had 9 bases not matched to a gene; V was cut back by 11 bases and J by 0 bases. Germline V lookup: CDR1 MDHEN, CDR2 SYDVKM. CDR3 loop: CAGARQGTTNEKLFF. The CDR3 DNA reads TGTGCCGGGGCGAGACAGGGAACAACTAATGAAAAACTGTTTTTT. Full variable domain (missing parts from reference TRBV28 and TRBJ1-4): DVKVTQSSRYLVKRTGEKVFLECVQDMDHENMFWYRQDPGLGLRLIYFSYDVKMKEKGDIPEGYSVSREKKERFSLILESASTNQTSMYLCAGARQGTTNEKLFFGSGTQLSVL.

J is TRBJ2-3 and V is TRBV15, with D perhaps matching TRBD1 (5 bases). The germline CDR1 and CDR2 sequences are LNHNV and YYDKDF (reference sequence). Trimming removed 0 bases from V and 2 bases from J, with 12 bases in between. The CDR3 consists of 16 residues. This CDR3 is CATSRDGTGSTDTQYF. The CDR3 region has the DNA TGTGCCACCAGCAGAGATGGAACAGGATCCACAGATACGCAGTATTTT.